The 18 T cell receptor beta chains given below trace back to one sample, sequenced in a study of T-cell reconstitution after alpha-beta-depleted transplantation in children. A library of TCRbeta sequences, prepared with unique molecular identifiers, was generated. TCRdb analysed the PCR reads with MiXCR anew, one entry per CDR3 protein. The sample consists of fewer than 550,000 distinct CDR3 sequences, 10% to 12% of them appearing once. The sequencing here drew on PBMCs, mostly from graft donor cells, taken 180 days after TCRalphabeta/CD19-depleted stem cell transplant. Every receptor here comes from a female patient aged 2-10 years who had a stem cell transplant for aplastic anemia, so the T cells may come from the graft donor.

In its sample, this clonotype was seen a few times. The chain recombines TRBV18 with TRBJ1-1; D may be TRBD1 (6 bases). V was cut by 5 bases and J by 0 bases, with 13 bases left in between. The CDR3 length is 15 residues. Germline CDR1 reads KGHSH; CDR2 reads LQKENI. Here the CDR3 reads CASSRTAAMNTEAFF. Here the CDR3 DNA reads TGTGCCAGCTCAAGGACAGCAGCTATGAACACTGAAGCTTTCTTT.

The J gene is TRBJ2-1, the V gene TRBV12-5; weak D call: TRBD1 (6 bases). CDR1 LGHNT and CDR2 FRNRAP come from the germline V gene. V was shortened by 5 bases and J by 3 bases, with 17 bases between the two germline ends. The CDR3 runs 16 residues. The chain's CDR3 is CASGPPTGSFYNEQFF. CDR3 bases: TGTGCTAGTGGTCCCCCGACAGGCAGCTTCTACAATGAGCAGTTCTTC. Drawing the rest from reference TRBV12-5 and TRBJ2-1, the complete variable domain is DARVTQTPRHKVTEMGQEVTMRCQPILGHNTVFWYRQTMMQGLELLAYFRNRAPLDDSGMPKDRFSAEMPDATLATLKIQPSEPRDSAVYFCASGPPTGSFYNEQFFGPGTRLTVL.

V gene TRBV2 combines with J gene TRBJ2-5, with D perhaps TRBD1 (6 bases). The V end was cut by 6 bases, the J end by 5 bases, with 10 bases between. Germline V CDR1 and CDR2: SNHLY, FYNNEI. The CDR3 sequence is 12 residues long. In nucleotides, the CDR3 is TGTGCCAGCAGGTACAGGGATGAGACCCAGTACTTC. It is translated as CASRYRDETQYF.

This clonotype was seen only a few times. This rearrangement joins TRBV7-6 to TRBJ2-1, with TRBD2 matching 8 bases. Germline V gene data show CDR1 as SGHVS and CDR2 as FNYEAQ. Trimming cost V 3 bases and J 4 bases; bases outside gene matches: 11. This CDR3 comprises 17 residues. The CDR3 reads CASSFAPSGRTYNEQFF. The CDR3 bases are TGTGCCAGCAGCTTCGCCCCCAGCGGGAGAACTTACAATGAGCAGTTCTTC.

J is TRBJ2-2 and V is TRBV5-5; 11 bases fit TRBD2. J was trimmed by 0 bases and V by 3 bases; bases with no gene match: 1. This CDR3 has 16 amino acids. Germline V gene sequence: CDR1 SGHKS, CDR2 YYEKEE (reference sequence). The CDR3, as DNA: TGTGCCAGCAGCTCGGGACTAGCGGCGAACACCGGGGAGCTGTTTTTT. It is translated as CASSSGLAANTGELFF.

This rearrangement joins TRBV7-9 to TRBJ2-1; 7 positions match TRBD1. The CDR3 has 17 amino acids. V lost 4 bases and J lost 8; bases outside the gene matches: 17. Germline V gene sequence: CDR1 SEHNR, CDR2 FQNEAQ (reference sequence). In DNA form, the CDR3 reads TGTGCCAGCAGCTCCCGCCCCCCCCGACAGGGTAAAGATGAGCAGTTCTTC. This encodes CASSSRPPRQGKDEQFF.

There are a few counts of this clonotype. The chain uses TRBV7-9 and TRBJ2-5; no clear D. The CDR3 sequence is 13 residues long. V dropped 5 bases and J dropped 4 bases, with 11 bases sitting between them. Looked up from germline, CDR1 is SEHNR and CDR2 is FQNEAQ (reference sequence). CDR3 DNA sequence: TGTGCCAGCAGCCCGCCTGGGGTAGAGACCCAGTACTTC. Residues: CASSPPGVETQYF.

The chain employs TRBV9 and TRBJ2-5; 12 positions agree with TRBD2. Per the germline V gene, CDR1 is SGDLS and CDR2 is YYNGEE. The CDR3 runs 17 residues. V was clipped by 1 base and J by 3 bases; unmatched bases: 7. CDR3 sequence: CASSVSTSGRGEETQYF. CDR3 nucleotides: TGTGCCAGCAGCGTATCGACTAGCGGGAGAGGGGAAGAGACCCAGTACTTC.

This chain joins TRBV20-1 and TRBJ2-3; 7 bases map to TRBD2. Germline trimming cut 1 base from V and 0 bases from J; bases unmatched to any gene: 7. CDR3 length: 16 residues. CDR1 and CDR2 (germline): DFQATT, SNEGSKA (reference sequence). This CDR3 reads CSARGTLADSTDTQYF. The CDR3 DNA reads TGCAGTGCTAGAGGGACGCTAGCGGATAGCACAGATACGCAGTATTTT.

This clonotype turned up a few times. This sequence joins TRBV9 and TRBJ1-2, with D maybe TRBD1 (6 bases). In germline, CDR1 is SGDLS, CDR2 YYNGEE. The CDR3 is made up of 15 amino acids. Trimming took 3 bases from V and 3 from J, leaving 15 bases between them. Here the CDR3 DNA reads TGTGCCAGCAGCGCCAACGGGGACACCTACTATGGCTACACCTTC. Protein product: CASSANGDTYYGYTF.

This clonotype occurred a few times. The rearrangement links TRBV6-2 or TRBV6-3 to TRBJ2-1; D gene ambiguous. The CDR3 consists of 14 residues. Looked up from germline, CDR1 is MNHEY and CDR2 is SVGEGT. V lost 5 bases to trimming and J lost 6 bases, with 14 bases between them. The DNA of the CDR3 is TGTGCCAGCAGTCCTAGGAGAAATGGCAATGAGCAGTTCTTC. It yields the protein CASSPRRNGNEQFF.

The chain combines TRBV6-1 with TRBJ2-7, with 9 bases lining up with TRBD2. The CDR3 extends over 15 amino acids. V was pared by 1 base and J by 1 base, with 2 bases of the junction left unmatched. Germline values: CDR1 MNHNS, CDR2 SASEGT. This CDR3 reads CASSEDLAGSYEQYV. For the CDR3, the DNA is TGTGCCAGCAGTGAAGACCTAGCGGGATCCTACGAGCAGTACGTC.

This clonotype has more than one count but fewer than ten. The chain has TRBV6-2 or TRBV6-3 and TRBJ2-7, with TRBD1 identical over 7 bases. Germline CDR1 and CDR2: MNHEY and SVGEGT. V was clipped by 2 bases and J by 3 bases; unmatched bases: 4. This CDR3 has 14 residues. CDR3 region: CASSYAGTDYEQYF. The CDR3 nucleotides read TGTGCCAGCAGTTACGCCGGGACAGACTACGAGCAGTACTTC.

V is TRBV7-3 and J is TRBJ1-2; no clear D gene. CDR1 is SGHTA and CDR2 is FQGTGA in the germline V gene. Between the trimmed V and J ends, which lost 1 base and 4 bases, there was a span of 10 bases. The CDR3 has 14 residues. The CDR3 nucleotides read TGTGCCAGCAGCTTAAACGGCGGGTCCTATGGCTACACCTTC. This codes for CASSLNGGSYGYTF.

This clonotype was counted between two and nine times. Here the CDR3 DNA reads TGTGCCACCAGCAGCGACAGGGGGATCTACAATGAGCAGTTCTTC. It codes for CATSSDRGIYNEQFF. The chain uses TRBV15 and TRBJ2-1, with 9 bases that match TRBD1. The CDR3 runs 15 residues. Germline CDR1 reads LNHNV; CDR2 reads YYDKDF (reference sequence). The J segment lost 3 bases and the V segment lost 3 bases, leaving 3 bases of the junction unmatched.

The CDR3: CASSPTSGTTSTDTQYF. CDR3 sequence (DNA): TGTGCCAGCAGCCCTACATCCGGGACTACTAGCACAGATACGCAGTATTTT. The J gene is TRBJ2-3, the V gene TRBV7-9, with 7 bases identical to TRBD2. Germline values: CDR1 SEHNR, CDR2 FQNEAQ (reference sequence). The CDR3 has 17 amino acids. The J segment lost 0 bases and the V segment lost 5 bases, leaving 11 bases of the junction unmatched.

This clonotype was observed at least ten times. This chain uses TRBV5-1 with TRBJ2-5; a weak D match, TRBD2 (6 bases). CDR1 is SGHRS, CDR2 YFSETQ, per germline. Between the trimmed V and J ends, which lost 4 bases and 4 bases, there was a span of 17 bases. The CDR3 spans 15 residues. The CDR3 loop reads CASSTGTPEGETQYF. CDR3 nucleotides: TGCGCCAGCAGCACCGGGACTCCCGAGGGAGAGACCCAGTACTTC.

The CDR3 nucleotides are TGTGCCAGCAGCTTCGGCCGGGCAACATACGAGCAGTACGTC. It is translated as CASSFGRATYEQYV. The V and J genes are TRBV13 and TRBJ2-7; no clear D. The V gene lost 3 bases and the J gene lost 4 bases, with 13 bases spanning the gap. There are 14 residues in the CDR3. Germline values: CDR1 PRHDT, CDR2 FYEKMQ (reference sequence).